These 4 T cell receptor beta chains came from one sample sequenced in a study of Ad26.COV2.S vaccination and SARS-CoV-2 variants. The sample's treatment: some 19 received Ad26.COV2.S at low or high dose, single or two shots; roughly five received placebo; per-sample allocation not given. Sampling happened 63 days after the first vaccine or placebo injection. Data came from immunoSEQ multiplex PCR; TCRdb stores just in-frame clones and leaves some out. In the table there are some 320,000 clones, about 85% of which are singletons. The sample in question was peripheral blood, obtained in a trial of Ad26.COV2.S vaccine versus placebo. The receptor source for this set is a person between 18 and 59 years old who received the Ad26.COV2.S COVID-19 vaccine or a placebo.

The V and J genes are TRBV19 and TRBJ2-1; D tentatively fits TRBD1 or TRBD2 (6 bases each). Germline V gene lookup returns CDR1 LNHDA and CDR2 SQIVND (reference sequence). V was cut by 4 bases and J by 5 bases, with 18 bases left in between. The CDR3 has 16 amino acids. CDR3 region: CASSNPPAGEDNEQFF. The CDR3 DNA reads TGTGCCAGTAGTAATCCGCCGGCAGGGGAGGACAATGAGCAGTTCTTC. The variable domain in full, with the rest retrieved from reference TRBV19 and TRBJ2-1, is DGGITQSPKYLFRKEGQNVTLSCEQNLNHDAMYWYRQDPGQGLRLIYYSQIVNDFQKGDIAEGYSVSREKKESFPLTVTSAQKNPTAFYLCASSNPPAGEDNEQFFGPGTRLTVL.

This chain uses TRBV11-3 with TRBJ2-1; the match to TRBD2 covers 10 bases. After removal of 3 bases from V and 7 bases from J, the junction contained 6 bases not matched to a gene. This CDR3 is built from 15 residues. Germline V CDR1 and CDR2: SGHNT, YENEEA. The CDR3 DNA follows: TGTGCCAGCAGCTTCCAAGCGGGGGGGCATAATGAGCAGTTCTTC. The encoded protein is CASSFQAGGHNEQFF.

The chain employs TRBV4-1 and TRBJ1-2; D is unclear. Germline-derived CDR1 and CDR2 are MGHRA and YSYEKL. The CDR3 loop spans 17 amino acids. Trimming pared 4 bases from V and 4 bases from J, leaving 22 bases between. As DNA, the CDR3 is TGCGCCAGCAGCCGGGATTCCACACTAGCCAATGCCTATGGCTACACCTTC. It yields the protein CASSRDSTLANAYGYTF.

The CDR3 DNA is TGTGCCAGCAGCTCCACGCGGGACAGGGGTGTGGCGCACAATGAGCAGTTCTTC. Amino acids: CASSSTRDRGVAHNEQFF. The rearrangement joins TRBV11-2 to TRBJ2-1; 10 nucleotides agree with TRBD1. The CDR3 loop spans 18 amino acids. J was trimmed by 5 bases and V by 4 bases; bases with no gene match: 14. Germline CDR1 SGHAT, CDR2 FQNNGV. The variable domain in full, with the rest retrieved from reference TRBV11-2 and TRBJ2-1, is EAGVAQSPRYKIIEKRQSVAFWCNPISGHATLYWYQQILGQGPKLLIQFQNNGVVDDSQLPKDRFSAERLKGVDSTLKIQPAKLEDSAVYLCASSSTRDRGVAHNEQFFGPGTRLTVL.